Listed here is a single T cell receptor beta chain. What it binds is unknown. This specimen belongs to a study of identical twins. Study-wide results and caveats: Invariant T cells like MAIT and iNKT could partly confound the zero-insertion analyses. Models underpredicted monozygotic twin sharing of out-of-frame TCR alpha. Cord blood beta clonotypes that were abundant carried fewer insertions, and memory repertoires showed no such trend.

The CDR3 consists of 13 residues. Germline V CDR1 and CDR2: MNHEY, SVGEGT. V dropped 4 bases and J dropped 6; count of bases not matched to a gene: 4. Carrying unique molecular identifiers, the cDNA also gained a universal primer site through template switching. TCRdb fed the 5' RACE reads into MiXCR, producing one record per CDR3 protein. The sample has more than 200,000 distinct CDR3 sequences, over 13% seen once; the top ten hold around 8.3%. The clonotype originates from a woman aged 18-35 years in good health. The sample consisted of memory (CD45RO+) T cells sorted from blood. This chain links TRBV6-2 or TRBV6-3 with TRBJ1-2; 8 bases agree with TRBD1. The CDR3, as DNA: TGTGCCAGCAGTTTCGCAGGGGGCAATGGCTACACCTTC. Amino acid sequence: CASSFAGGNGYTF.